The 22 T cell receptor beta chains listed next were all sequenced from one sample in a study of early T cells in non-severe SARS-CoV-2 infection. TCRdb recomputed calls from the 5' RACE reads with MiXCR, one row per CDR3 protein. The data hold about 77,000 distinct CDR3 sequences, with roughly a sixth observed a single time. The sample consisted of whole blood. The receptors here all came from an adult who was a healthcare worker with PCR-confirmed SARS-CoV-2 infection or an uninfected control (not recorded which).

A few counts support this clonotype. V is TRBV5-6 and J is TRBJ2-1; D unresolved. This CDR3 comprises 11 residues. Germline assignment: CDR1 SGHDT and CDR2 YYEEEE. Trimming removed 4 bases at V and 9 bases at J, with 8 bases between. CDR3 nucleotides: TGTGCCAGCAGCCTTATCGGTGAGCAGTTCTTC. Protein product: CASSLIGEQFF. Supplemented by reference TRBV5-6 and TRBJ2-1, the full variable domain reads DAGVTQSPTHLIKTRGQQVTLRCSPKSGHDTVSWYQQALGQGPQFIFQYYEEEERQRGNFPDRFSGHQFPNYSSELNVNALLLGDSALYLCASSLIGEQFFGPGTRLTVL.

J is TRBJ2-3 and V is TRBV5-4; no definite D call. The germline CDR1 and CDR2 sequences are SGHNT and YYREEE (reference sequence). Trimming took off 0 bases at V and 2 bases at J, with 10 bases between the two ends. This CDR3 comprises 15 residues. The CDR3 sequence: CASSLVGLHTDTQYF. Written as DNA, the CDR3 is TGTGCCAGCAGCTTGGTAGGGCTTCACACAGATACGCAGTATTTT. The entire variable domain, with the rest obtained from reference TRBV5-4 and TRBJ2-3, is as follows: ETGVTQSPTHLIKTRGQQVTLRCSSQSGHNTVSWYQQALGQGPQFIFQYYREEENGRGNFPPRFSGLQFPNYSSELNVNALELDDSALYLCASSLVGLHTDTQYFGPGTRLTVL.

This clonotype was detected ten times or more. This chain links TRBV7-2 with TRBJ2-5; D may be TRBD1 (6 bases). Trimming took 5 bases from V and 2 from J, leaving 12 bases between them. The CDR3 consists of 14 residues. The germline V gene has CDR1 SGHTA and CDR2 FQGNSA. The CDR3 spells CASSPQTGQETQYF. CDR3 in DNA: TGTGCCAGCAGCCCGCAGACAGGACAAGAGACCCAGTACTTC.

The chain recombines TRBV10-3 with TRBJ2-7; 14 bases match TRBD2. V was clipped by 6 bases and J by 0 bases; unmatched bases: 4. The V gene's germline CDR1 is ENHRY and CDR2 SYGVKD. The CDR3 is made up of 16 amino acids. The CDR3: CAIRGLAGASSYEQYF. CDR3 in DNA: TGTGCCATCAGGGGACTAGCGGGGGCCAGCTCCTACGAGCAGTACTTC.

V is TRBV18 and J is TRBJ1-4, with a possible D match to TRBD1 (5 bases). V gave up 1 base and J gave up 6 bases, with 6 bases separating them. The CDR3 spans 13 residues. CDR1 KGHSH and CDR2 LQKENI come from the germline V gene. This CDR3 is CASSPQGHEKLFF. The CDR3 region has the DNA TGTGCCAGCTCACCACAGGGGCATGAAAAACTGTTTTTT.

This clonotype was detected a few times. The genes are TRBV7-9 and TRBJ1-1; D is ambiguous. The CDR3 extends over 14 amino acids. Germline V gene data show CDR1 as SEHNR and CDR2 as FQNEAQ (reference sequence). V lost 1 base and J lost 1, with 7 bases in between. The CDR3 loop reads CASSLVGSNTEAFF. Written as DNA, the CDR3 is TGTGCCAGCAGCTTAGTAGGATCGAACACTGAAGCTTTCTTT.

V is TRBV5-1 and J is TRBJ2-7; 8 bases align to TRBD1. This CDR3 contains 14 residues. V lost 0 bases to trimming and J lost 3 bases; unmatched junction nucleotides: 2. The germline gives CDR1 SGHRS, CDR2 YFSETQ. Here the CDR3 reads CASSLDRGNYEQYF. The CDR3 DNA reads TGCGCCAGCAGCTTGGACAGGGGGAACTACGAGCAGTACTTC.

This clonotype was found many times. V gene TRBV12-3 or TRBV12-4 combines with J gene TRBJ1-3, with no clear D. V lost 5 bases, J lost 5 bases, and 13 bases lay in between. This CDR3 spans 14 amino acids. CDR3 region: CASSPQVFRNTIYF. For the CDR3, the DNA is TGTGCCAGCAGTCCCCAGGTCTTCCGAAACACCATATATTTT.

The chain recombines TRBV18 with TRBJ1-4, with a tentative D call TRBD1 (5 bases). The CDR3 spans 15 residues. Trimming left V 4 bases short and J 2 bases short, with 11 bases between. Germline CDR1 KGHSH, CDR2 LQKENI. The CDR3 DNA reads TGTGCCAGCTCACGGCCGGGACTCACTAATGAAAAACTGTTTTTT. This sequence encodes CASSRPGLTNEKLFF.

V usage is TRBV7-8 and J usage is TRBJ2-7; D assignment may be TRBD1 or TRBD2 (5 bases each). In germline, CDR1 is SGHVS, CDR2 FQNEAQ. The CDR3 consists of 18 residues. The V gene lost 2 bases and the J gene lost 1 base, with 21 bases spanning the gap. The CDR3 region has the DNA TGTGCCAGCAGCTTACATCTGATCCCCGGGACCGCTTCCTACGAGCAGTACTTC. Translating it yields CASSLHLIPGTASYEQYF.

This clonotype was counted between two and nine times. The J gene is TRBJ2-2, the V gene TRBV12-3 or TRBV12-4; D not resolved. This CDR3 contains 13 residues. Trimming removed 1 base at V and 3 bases at J, with 3 bases between. The CDR3, as DNA: TGTGCCAGCAGTTTAGTTTACACCGGGGAGCTGTTTTTT. It is translated as CASSLVYTGELFF.

The rearrangement links TRBV30 to TRBJ1-3; D call uncertain. Trimming removed 2 bases at V and 0 bases at J, with 8 bases between. From germline, CDR1 is GTSNPN and CDR2 SVGIG (reference sequence). The CDR3 is 14 amino acids. This CDR3 reads CAWSIISSGNTIYF. In DNA, the CDR3 is TGTGCCTGGAGTATCATTAGCTCTGGAAACACCATATATTTT.

This clonotype appeared a few times. This sequence joins TRBV9 and TRBJ1-1, with 7 bases matching TRBD1. The CDR3 covers 14 residues. The germline gives CDR1 SGDLS, CDR2 YYNGEE. V gave up 0 bases and J gave up 8 bases; unmatched junction bases: 7. CDR3 sequence (DNA): TGTGCCAGCAGCGTAGAAAGAGGGGGCCCCGAAGCTTTCTTT. Its protein is CASSVERGGPEAFF.

This clonotype was detected a few times. The V and J genes are TRBV29-1 and TRBJ1-4; D is uncertain. The CDR3 totals 15 residues. V lost 4 bases and J lost 1, with 13 bases in between. Germline values: CDR1 SQVTM, CDR2 ANQGSEA. The CDR3 sequence: CSVGEAGVTNEKLFF. CDR3 sequence (DNA): TGCAGCGTTGGAGAGGCAGGAGTAACTAATGAAAAACTGTTTTTT.

Only a few counts were recorded for this clonotype. The chain uses TRBV6-2 or TRBV6-3 and TRBJ1-5; D not resolved. CDR3 size: 16 residues. Germline V gene sequence: CDR1 MNHEY, CDR2 SVGEGT. V gave up 4 bases and J gave up 5 bases, with 18 bases separating them. CDR3 protein: CASSSISKLGDQPQHF. The CDR3 nucleotides are TGTGCCAGCAGTTCCATCTCCAAGCTCGGAGATCAGCCCCAGCATTTT.

The chain has TRBV3-1 and TRBJ1-1, with TRBD1 matching 8 bases. V lost 6 bases to trimming and J lost 3 bases; unmatched junction nucleotides: 6. Per germline, CDR1 LGHDT and CDR2 YNNKEL (reference sequence). The CDR3 loop spans 14 amino acids. The CDR3 sequence: CASRQGGVYTEAFF. In DNA, the CDR3 is TGTGCCAGCAGACAGGGGGGAGTGTACACTGAAGCTTTCTTT.

This clonotype was observed a handful of times. V gene TRBV2 combines with J gene TRBJ2-2; perhaps TRBD2 as D (5 bases). Germline loops: CDR1 SNHLY, CDR2 FYNNEI. Trimming took off 6 bases at V and 2 bases at J, with 13 bases between the two ends. CDR3 length: 15 amino acids. The CDR3 loop reads CASRGPGRNTGELFF. In nucleotides, the CDR3 is TGTGCCAGCAGAGGCCCGGGGAGAAACACCGGGGAGCTGTTTTTT.

This clonotype has at least ten counts. The chain couples TRBV5-1 to TRBJ1-1, with unresolved D. V lost 0 bases, J lost 2 bases, and 8 bases lay in between. Germline V gene lookup returns CDR1 SGHRS and CDR2 YFSETQ. CDR3 length: 14 amino acids. CDR3 coding DNA: TGCGCCAGCAGCTTGGAGCCGGAAAACACTGAAGCTTTCTTT. Encoded protein: CASSLEPENTEAFF.

The chain recombines TRBV7-4 with TRBJ1-6, with 7 bases identical to TRBD1. Germline lookup yields CDR1 SGHVT and CDR2 SQSDAQ. With V trimmed by 4 bases and J by 3 bases, 3 bases remained unmatched. The CDR3 contains 15 residues. CDR3 loop: CASSSTGNYNSPLHF. In nucleotides, the CDR3 is TGTGCCAGCAGCTCGACAGGGAACTATAATTCACCCCTCCACTTT.

This clonotype was seen a few times. V and J are TRBV15 and TRBJ2-5; D is perhaps TRBD2 (5 bases). Germline V gene lookup returns CDR1 LNHNV and CDR2 YYDKDF (reference sequence). CDR3 length: 12 residues. Trimming left V 0 bases short and J 7 bases short, with 6 bases between. CDR3 region: CATSRDRGTQYF. CDR3 DNA sequence: TGTGCCACCAGCAGAGATCGGGGGACCCAGTACTTC.

The rearrangement links TRBV10-3 to TRBJ1-5; TRBD1 aligns across 9 bases. CDR3 length: 14 amino acids. Germline CDR1 and CDR2: ENHRY and SYGVKD. V lost 6 bases, J lost 4 bases, and 4 bases stayed unmatched. The DNA of the CDR3 is TGTGCCATCAGCGTACAGGGGGCGAATCAGCCCCAGCATTTT. The encoded protein is CAISVQGANQPQHF.

The chain has TRBV10-2 and TRBJ2-5; D is unclear. CDR1 WSHSY and CDR2 SAAADI come from the germline V gene. This CDR3 has 14 residues. V was cut by 6 bases and J by 7 bases, with 18 bases left in between. The CDR3 is CASREPGLSRTQYF. DNA for the CDR3: TGCGCCAGCAGGGAACCGGGTCTTAGCCGGACCCAGTACTTC.